A selection of T cell receptor beta chains follows, all from one sample in a study of T cell responses to AZD1222 COVID-19 vaccine. Method: immunoSEQ multiplex PCR; TCRdb's copy keeps in-frame clones and lacks some. The table lists roughly 130,000 clones, less than 95% of them singletons. Sequences were derived from peripheral blood, sampled 28 days after the second dose of the MenACWY control vaccine. The receptors shown here come from an adult who received the MenACWY meningococcal vaccine as a control. The CDR3 runs from the conserved cysteine through the conserved F or W. D genes are given only for firm matches. The size of a clone is reported for some rows only, either as once, few or many, or as a class for expanded clones.

CDR3 DNA: TGTGCCAGCAGTTCCCCGACAGGGCCCTACGAGCAGTACTTC
CDR3 protein: CASSSPTGPYEQYF
V gene: TRBV6-5
CDR3 length: 14
D gene: TRBD1
clone size: once
J gene: TRBJ2-7

CDR3 DNA: TGCGCCAGCAGCCAAGATGTGTCGGGAGGGGTCACCGGGGAGCTGTTTTTT
CDR3 protein: CASSQDVSGGVTGELFF
V gene: TRBV4-3
CDR3 length: 17
D gene: TRBD2
clone size: NA
J gene: TRBJ2-2

CDR3 DNA: TGTGCCAGCAGCTTAGCGGCCACAGATACGCAGTATTTT
CDR3 protein: CASSLAATDTQYF
V gene: TRBV7-9
CDR3 length: 13
D gene: NA
clone size: few
J gene: TRBJ2-3

CDR3 DNA: TGTGCCAGCTCCCAAGACAGGAATGAAAAACTGTTTTTT
CDR3 protein: CASSQDRNEKLFF
V gene: TRBV12-3/TRBV12-4
CDR3 length: 13
D gene: NA
clone size: NA
J gene: TRBJ1-4

CDR3 DNA: TGTGCCAGCAGTTACCTAGCGGAGCAATCCTACGAGCAGTACTTC
CDR3 protein: CASSYLAEQSYEQYF
V gene: TRBV6-2/TRBV6-3
CDR3 length: 15
D gene: TRBD2
clone size: NA
J gene: TRBJ2-7

CDR3 DNA: TGTGCTAGTGGTTTGACCCCATCTACAGAGATAGCCAAAAACATTCAGTACTTC
CDR3 protein: CASGLTPSTEIAKNIQYF
V gene: TRBV12-5
CDR3 length: 18
D gene: NA
clone size: NA
J gene: TRBJ2-4

CDR3 DNA: TGTGCCAGCACCCAAGGTCGTGGAGAGCTGTTTTTT
CDR3 protein: CASTQGRGELFF
V gene: TRBV3-1/TRBV3-2
CDR3 length: 12
D gene: NA
clone size: NA
J gene: TRBJ2-2

CDR3 DNA: TGTGCCAGTAGTCCAGGACAGGGGACAGGGGTTTGGGAGACCCAGTACTTC
CDR3 protein: CASSPGQGTGVWETQYF
V gene: TRBV19
CDR3 length: 17
D gene: TRBD1
clone size: NA
J gene: TRBJ2-5

CDR3 DNA: TGTGCCAGCAGGAGTTCCGGGACAAAAGAGTACAATGAGCAGTTCTTC
CDR3 protein: CASRSSGTKEYNEQFF
V gene: TRBV2
CDR3 length: 16
D gene: NA
clone size: NA
J gene: TRBJ2-1

CDR3 DNA: TGTGCCAGCAGCCGCTCCGTCAGGGGGGCCCTACAGGGCTCCTACAATGAGCAGTTCTTC
CDR3 protein: CASSRSVRGALQGSYNEQFF
V gene: TRBV14
CDR3 length: 20
D gene: NA
clone size: NA
J gene: TRBJ2-1

CDR3 DNA: TGTGCCAGCAGCTGCATCGGGACTAGCGGGGGGTCCTGGGGAAGCACAGATACGCAGTATTTT
CDR3 protein: CASSCIGTSGGSWGSTDTQYF
V gene: TRBV21-1
CDR3 length: 21
D gene: NA
clone size: NA
J gene: TRBJ2-3

CDR3 DNA: TGTGCCAGTAGTATAGCCAGGGACAAAAACATTCAGTACTTC
CDR3 protein: CASSIARDKNIQYF
V gene: TRBV19
CDR3 length: 14
D gene: NA
clone size: NA
J gene: TRBJ2-4

CDR3 DNA: TGTGCCAGCAGAGTGTTAGCGGGGGGAGAGACCCAGTACTTC
CDR3 protein: CASRVLAGGETQYF
V gene: TRBV2
CDR3 length: 14
D gene: TRBD2
clone size: NA
J gene: TRBJ2-5

CDR3 DNA: TGTGCCACCTCCGTTGGGGCGGAGAATTCACCCCTCCACTTT
CDR3 protein: CATSVGAENSPLHF
V gene: TRBV7-2
CDR3 length: 14
D gene: NA
clone size: NA
J gene: TRBJ1-6

CDR3 DNA: TGTGCCAGCAGATACTCCTACAATGAGCAGTTCTTC
CDR3 protein: CASRYSYNEQFF
V gene: TRBV5-6
CDR3 length: 12
D gene: NA
clone size: NA
J gene: TRBJ2-1

CDR3 DNA: TGCAGCGTTGAAGTGGTCACTGGGTCTCGGGGAGATACGCAGTATTTT
CDR3 protein: CSVEVVTGSRGDTQYF
V gene: TRBV29-1
CDR3 length: 16
D gene: NA
clone size: NA
J gene: TRBJ2-3

CDR3 DNA: TGTGCCAGCAGTCTAGGGACGGATCGGTACAATGAGCAGTTCTTC
CDR3 protein: CASSLGTDRYNEQFF
V gene: TRBV7-9
CDR3 length: 15
D gene: NA
clone size: NA
J gene: TRBJ2-1

CDR3 DNA: TGTGCCACCGTTTTTGGCGGGCAGTACTTC
CDR3 protein: CATVFGGQYF
V gene: TRBV6-4
CDR3 length: 10
D gene: NA
clone size: NA
J gene: TRBJ2-7

CDR3 DNA: TGTGCCAGCAGTTTCCCAAAGGGGGCAGGTAATTCACCCCTCCACTTT
CDR3 protein: CASSFPKGAGNSPLHF
V gene: TRBV28
CDR3 length: 16
D gene: TRBD1
clone size: NA
J gene: TRBJ1-6

CDR3 DNA: TGCGCCAGCAGCTCCGGGACAGGGGGAGGAGACGGGGAGCTGTTTTTT
CDR3 protein: CASSSGTGGGDGELFF
V gene: TRBV5-1
CDR3 length: 16
D gene: TRBD1
clone size: NA
J gene: TRBJ2-2

CDR3 DNA: TGTGCCAGCAGCTCGGCGGGCGGGGAGACCCAGTACTTC
CDR3 protein: CASSSAGGETQYF
V gene: TRBV11-2
CDR3 length: 13
D gene: NA
clone size: NA
J gene: TRBJ2-5

CDR3 DNA: TGTGCCAGCAGTTTTCCTTTAGGGGATACGCAGTATTTT
CDR3 protein: CASSFPLGDTQYF
V gene: TRBV28
CDR3 length: 13
D gene: NA
clone size: NA
J gene: TRBJ2-3

CDR3 DNA: TGTGCCATCTCGGCTAGGGGTGACAATGAGCAGTTCTTC
CDR3 protein: CAISARGDNEQFF
V gene: TRBV10-3
CDR3 length: 13
D gene: NA
clone size: NA
J gene: TRBJ2-1

CDR3 DNA: TGTGCCAGCAGTCAGGGACAGACCGGGCTCTACAATGAGCAGTTCTTC
CDR3 protein: CASSQGQTGLYNEQFF
V gene: TRBV27
CDR3 length: 16
D gene: TRBD1
clone size: NA
J gene: TRBJ2-1

CDR3 DNA: TGCGCCAGCAGTTTCGGGAGTCGCGACGAGCAGTACTTC
CDR3 protein: CASSFGSRDEQYF
V gene: TRBV5-1
CDR3 length: 13
D gene: NA
clone size: NA
J gene: TRBJ2-7

CDR3 DNA: TGTGCCAGTAGTATCGACAGGGCTTCTAATGAAAAACTGTTTTTT
CDR3 protein: CASSIDRASNEKLFF
V gene: TRBV19
CDR3 length: 15
D gene: TRBD1
clone size: NA
J gene: TRBJ1-4

CDR3 DNA: TGTGCCAGCAGCGCAGACAGGGAGACGCAGTATTTT
CDR3 protein: CASSADRETQYF
V gene: TRBV7-2
CDR3 length: 12
D gene: TRBD1
clone size: NA
J gene: TRBJ2-3

CDR3 DNA: TGTGCCAGCAGTGAGAGGAGTATGGCAGGGGTTGGGGGTGGTTCCTACGAGCAGTACTTC
CDR3 protein: CASSERSMAGVGGGSYEQYF
V gene: TRBV6-1
CDR3 length: 20
D gene: NA
clone size: NA
J gene: TRBJ2-7

CDR3 DNA: TGTGCCAGTACTGGCTTGGATGCAGGGACTAACTATGGCTACACCTTC
CDR3 protein: CASTGLDAGTNYGYTF
V gene: TRBV19
CDR3 length: 16
D gene: NA
clone size: NA
J gene: TRBJ1-2

CDR3 DNA: TGTGCCAGCAGCCTTGAAGCGGGCGCGAACACCGGGGAGCTGTTTTTT
CDR3 protein: CASSLEAGANTGELFF
V gene: TRBV14
CDR3 length: 16
D gene: NA
clone size: NA
J gene: TRBJ2-2

CDR3 DNA: TGTGCCAGCAGCGTAGCTTGGGGACTAGCGGGAGGGCCCTACGAGCAGTACTTC
CDR3 protein: CASSVAWGLAGGPYEQYF
V gene: TRBV9
CDR3 length: 18
D gene: TRBD2
clone size: NA
J gene: TRBJ2-7

CDR3 DNA: TGTGCCAGCAGTTGGGGGACAGGTTGGACTGAAGCTTTCTTT
CDR3 protein: CASSWGTGWTEAFF
V gene: TRBV6-2/TRBV6-3
CDR3 length: 14
D gene: TRBD1
clone size: NA
J gene: TRBJ1-1

CDR3 DNA: TGTGCCAGCAGCTTGGGGACACCCTACGAGCAGTACTTC
CDR3 protein: CASSLGTPYEQYF
V gene: TRBV5-6
CDR3 length: 13
D gene: NA
clone size: NA
J gene: TRBJ2-7

CDR3 DNA: TGTGCCAGCAGTGACCTTAGCGGGAGGGCCGGAACCGGGGAGCTGTTTTTT
CDR3 protein: CASSDLSGRAGTGELFF
V gene: TRBV6-4
CDR3 length: 17
D gene: TRBD2
clone size: NA
J gene: TRBJ2-2

CDR3 DNA: TGTGCCAGCAGCTCTAGACAGGACCCTTTTCTAGCCAAAAACATTCAGTACTTC
CDR3 protein: CASSSRQDPFLAKNIQYF
V gene: TRBV5-4
CDR3 length: 18
D gene: NA
clone size: NA
J gene: TRBJ2-4

CDR3 DNA: TGTGCCTGGAGTCCGACCGGGATCGGAGGTCCACCCCTCCACTTT
CDR3 protein: CAWSPTGIGGPPLHF
V gene: TRBV30
CDR3 length: 15
D gene: NA
clone size: NA
J gene: TRBJ1-6

CDR3 DNA: TGTGCCAGCAGCCGGAGCCCCTCCGTGGAGGGAGAGACCCAGTACTTC
CDR3 protein: CASSRSPSVEGETQYF
V gene: TRBV7-8
CDR3 length: 16
D gene: NA
clone size: NA
J gene: TRBJ2-5

CDR3 DNA: TGTGCCAGCAGTTCATCCCAAACGACACTGAACTACGAGCAGTACTTC
CDR3 protein: CASSSSQTTLNYEQYF
V gene: TRBV27
CDR3 length: 16
D gene: NA
clone size: once
J gene: TRBJ2-7

CDR3 DNA: TGTGCCAGCAGCCACAGAGGCTCAGATACGCAGTATTTT
CDR3 protein: CASSHRGSDTQYF
V gene: TRBV3-1/TRBV3-2
CDR3 length: 13
D gene: NA
clone size: NA
J gene: TRBJ2-3

CDR3 DNA: TGTGCCAGTACCCGCCGGGACAGGACTAACTCTGGGGCCAACGTCCTGACTTTC
CDR3 protein: CASTRRDRTNSGANVLTF
V gene: TRBV19
CDR3 length: 18
D gene: TRBD1
clone size: NA
J gene: TRBJ2-6

CDR3 DNA: TGTGCCAGCAGCGTAGCGGGGAGGCAAGAGACCCAGTACTTC
CDR3 protein: CASSVAGRQETQYF
V gene: TRBV9
CDR3 length: 14
D gene: NA
clone size: NA
J gene: TRBJ2-5

CDR3 DNA: TGCGCCAGCAGCCAAGTGGCGGGAGGGCGATACGAGCAGTACTTC
CDR3 protein: CASSQVAGGRYEQYF
V gene: TRBV4-3
CDR3 length: 15
D gene: TRBD2
clone size: NA
J gene: TRBJ2-7

CDR3 DNA: TGTGCCAGCAGTCTACCAGGCCAGGTTACCTATGGCTACACCTTC
CDR3 protein: CASSLPGQVTYGYTF
V gene: TRBV27
CDR3 length: 15
D gene: NA
clone size: NA
J gene: TRBJ1-2

CDR3 DNA: TGCGCCAGCAGCGACGGGACAGGGTCCTTCTCTGGAAACACCATATATTTT
CDR3 protein: CASSDGTGSFSGNTIYF
V gene: TRBV5-1
CDR3 length: 17
D gene: TRBD1
clone size: NA
J gene: TRBJ1-3

CDR3 DNA: TGCGCCAGCAGCCCTATCGGACTAGCGGGAGTCCCTACGCAGTATTTT
CDR3 protein: CASSPIGLAGVPTQYF
V gene: TRBV4-3
CDR3 length: 16
D gene: TRBD2
clone size: few
J gene: TRBJ2-3

CDR3 DNA: TGTGCCAGTAGCCTTACCCAAGGAATCCAAGAGACCCAGTACTTC
CDR3 protein: CASSLTQGIQETQYF
V gene: TRBV19
CDR3 length: 15
D gene: NA
clone size: NA
J gene: TRBJ2-5

CDR3 DNA: TGTGCCAGCAGTCGACAGGGGTTAAGGGAAAAACTGTTTTTT
CDR3 protein: CASSRQGLREKLFF
V gene: TRBV2
CDR3 length: 14
D gene: TRBD1
clone size: NA
J gene: TRBJ1-4

CDR3 DNA: TGTGCCAGCAGCGGGACAGGGTTCTCCTACGAGCAGTACTTC
CDR3 protein: CASSGTGFSYEQYF
V gene: TRBV27
CDR3 length: 14
D gene: TRBD1
clone size: NA
J gene: TRBJ2-7

CDR3 DNA: TGTGCCAGCAGCCCGGGATTTGGAAACACCATATATTTT
CDR3 protein: CASSPGFGNTIYF
V gene: TRBV11-2
CDR3 length: 13
D gene: NA
clone size: NA
J gene: TRBJ1-3

CDR3 DNA: TGTGCCAGCAGTATTAGAATGATAGCGACCGGGGAGCTGTTTTTT
CDR3 protein: CASSIRMIATGELFF
V gene: TRBV28
CDR3 length: 15
D gene: NA
clone size: NA
J gene: TRBJ2-2

CDR3 DNA: TGTGCCAGCAGCTCCCTAGCGGGGGGAGGATCCGGGGAGCTGTTTTTT
CDR3 protein: CASSSLAGGGSGELFF
V gene: TRBV7-3
CDR3 length: 16
D gene: TRBD2
clone size: NA
J gene: TRBJ2-2

CDR3 DNA: TGTGCCAGCAACAGGGAGGGGTACAATGAGCAGTTCTTC
CDR3 protein: CASNREGYNEQFF
V gene: TRBV9
CDR3 length: 13
D gene: NA
clone size: few
J gene: TRBJ2-1

CDR3 DNA: TGTGCCATCAGTGTTGGCCCTGCTGGGGACACTGAAGCTTTCTTT
CDR3 protein: CAISVGPAGDTEAFF
V gene: TRBV10-3
CDR3 length: 15
D gene: NA
clone size: NA
J gene: TRBJ1-1

CDR3 DNA: TGTGCCAGCAGCTTAGTTGGTGGGTACGACGAGCAGTACTTC
CDR3 protein: CASSLVGGYDEQYF
V gene: TRBV13
CDR3 length: 14
D gene: NA
clone size: NA
J gene: TRBJ2-7

CDR3 DNA: TGCGCCAGCTTGAAGGACAACCAAGAGACCCAGTACTTC
CDR3 protein: CASLKDNQETQYF
V gene: TRBV5-1
CDR3 length: 13
D gene: NA
clone size: NA
J gene: TRBJ2-5